This entry describes one T cell receptor (beta chain). Its antigen is not known. The libraries of TRB cDNA were prepared using 5' RACE with UMI labels. TCRdb re-analyzed the 5' RACE reads; it lists each CDR3 protein once, without DNA. The listing records 50,000 to 65,000 distinct CDR3 sequences. This entry is derived from a study of CXCR3-negative and CXCR3-positive naive CD8 T cells. Whole-study findings and limits: In CXCR3-positive naive cells, the TRB CDR3s were more hydrophobic than in CXCR3-negative naive cells.

This CDR3 is built from 15 residues. Per germline, CDR1 ENHRY and CDR2 SYGVKD. J is TRBJ2-3 and V is TRBV10-3; TCRdb names TRBD1, which stays unverified in the absence of DNA. The receptor's source is a human donor in good health. Some clones in this sample may be carry-over from other donors' samples. The sequencing input was naive CXCR3+ CD8+ T cells from blood. Noted subset: CD45RO-CCR7+CD27+CD95- naive CD8+ T cells expressing CXCR3 (TNR3+). This CDR3 is CAISGSGGSTDTQYF.